This section outlines one T cell receptor beta chain sequence together with its context. This clone was detected once. No cognate antigen has been identified for it. One base away there is no much larger clone; base qualities are not given. The data were obtained in a study of OX40 agonist ivuxolimab in advanced cancers. Some background on the complete study: Ivuxolimab was a fully human IgG2 agonistic monoclonal antibody targeting the costimulatory receptor OX40 (CD134). The point of sequencing TCRbeta in the periphery was to test whether ivuxolimab changed TCR sequence diversity and drove clonal T-cell expansion. A male proportion of approximately 83% and a mean age of 60 years, ranging from 23 to 79, were recorded for the dose-escalation cohort. Intravenous ivuxolimab was administered to patients every 2 weeks at six dose levels: 0.01, 0.1, 0.3, 1.5, 3 and 10 mg/kg. Three dose-escalation patients achieved partial responses, one with hepatocellular carcinoma and two with cutaneous melanoma. Patients were allowed to have had prior anti-PD-1, anti-PD-L1 or anti-CTLA-4 therapy, and 40% to 45% of the dose-escalation patients had been treated with checkpoint inhibitors. Among the 50 to 55 dose-escalation patients, about 19 had hepatocellular carcinoma, around 15 melanoma, 9 renal cell carcinoma and 9 head and neck cancer. The paper reports the monotherapy dose-escalation portion (N = 52 patients) of the phase I ivuxolimab trial. The research as a whole found: After ivuxolimab, more expanded clones were found on average in CD8+ T cells than in CD4+ T cells. The antigen specificity of the clonally expanded peripheral T cells was not determined. At doses of 0.1 to 3.0 mg/kg, clonal expansion of both CD4+ and CD8+ T cells in blood was seen between baseline and week 6. Partial responders in the 0.1-3.0 mg/kg groups had among the lowest normalized peripheral clonal expansion, especially among CD8+ T cells. Low levels of normalized T-cell clonal expansion were also seen in some nonresponding patients.

For sequencing of the TCRbeta CDR3 region, genomic DNA was extracted from the sorted cells. The immunoSEQ Assay was used to sequence the TCRbeta CDR3 regions. TCRdb mirrors the immuneACCESS table, restricted to in-frame sequences. Some clones are absent from its copies; in checked studies, under half trace to an unresolved V gene, and the reason for the others is unknown. The sample includes some 59,000 clones, with roughly 90% observed a single time. Approximately 4.6% of the sample is in the top ten clones. After removal of 0 bases from V and 3 bases from J, the junction retains 8 bases not matched to a gene. Reading the germline V gene gives CDR1 SGDLS and CDR2 YYNGEE. The CDR3 contains 17 residues, cysteine and phenylalanine counted. The retained sequence is limited to the CDR3, 51 bases, with the frame set at the first base. Patients with a history of autoimmune disease or receiving systemic immunosuppression were excluded from the trial. Peripheral blood for TCR sequencing was collected from all dose cohorts at baseline, on cycle 4 day 1, and on cycle 7 day 1. The samples were drawn from a first-in-human, open-label, multicenter phase I dose-escalation trial of ivuxolimab. The trial enrolled adults with locally advanced or metastatic head and neck squamous cell, hepatocellular, melanoma or renal cell carcinoma. CD4+ and CD8+ T cells were sorted separately from peripheral blood before TCR sequencing.

The starting material was CD4+ or CD8+ T cells sorted from blood, obtained in a trial of the OX40 agonist ivuxolimab. The TCR originated in an adult with an advanced solid tumor such as melanoma, head and neck, liver or kidney cancer. The sequence joins TRBV9 to TRBJ2-3; TRBD1 lines up with 9 middle nucleotides. In nucleotides, the sequence is TGTGCCAGCAGCGTAGAGGGACAGGGAGTTTGGACAGATACGCAGTATTTT. Its translation reads: CASSVEGQGVWTDTQYF. Where the CDR3 stops, the reference TRBV9 and TRBJ2-3 genes take over; the full variable domain is DSGVTQTPKHLITATGQRVTLRCSPRSGDLSVYWYQQSLDQGLQFLIQYYNGEERAKGNILERFSAQQFPDLHSELNLSSLELGDSALYFCASSVEGQGVWTDTQYFGPGTRLTVL.